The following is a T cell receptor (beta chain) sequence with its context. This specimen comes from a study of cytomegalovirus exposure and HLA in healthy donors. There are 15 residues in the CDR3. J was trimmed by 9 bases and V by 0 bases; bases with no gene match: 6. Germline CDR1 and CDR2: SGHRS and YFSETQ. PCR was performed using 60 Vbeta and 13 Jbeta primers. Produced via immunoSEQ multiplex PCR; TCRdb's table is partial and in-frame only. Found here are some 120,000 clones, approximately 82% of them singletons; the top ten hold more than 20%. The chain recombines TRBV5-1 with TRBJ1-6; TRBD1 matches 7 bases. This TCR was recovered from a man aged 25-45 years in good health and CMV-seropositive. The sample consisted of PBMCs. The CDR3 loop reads CASSLDGTAGSPLHF. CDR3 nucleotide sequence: TGCGCCAGCAGCTTGGACGGGACAGCCGGTTCACCCCTCCACTTT.